This TCR beta chain was obtained from a study of T cell repertoires in cytomegalovirus infection. Study information: The public TCR beta signatures pointed to both CMV infection and matching HLA type.

Each CDR3 protein is one row after TCRdb ran MiXCR on the reads. The sample lists fewer than 300,000 distinct CDR3 sequences, about 23% occurring once. The CDR3 is 17 amino acids. CDR1 and CDR2 (germline): SGHTA, FQGNSA. The trim removed 4 bases at V and 5 bases at J, leaving 11 bases unmatched. This clonotype appeared many times. The antigen is unknown. Study findings and constraints: Cumulative public TCR beta family frequency identified carriers of CMV plus the relevant HLA. Clonotypes of TCR beta that were HLA-C-restricted and CMV-specific dominated the ex vivo response.

Sequencing used PBMCs. The chain employs TRBV7-2 and TRBJ2-3; 11 bases map to TRBD2. This clonotype was sampled from a human donor in good health (CMV status not recorded). Some clones in this sample may be carry-over from other donors' samples. The CDR3 loop is CASSSTGTSGLGDTQYF. DNA for the CDR3: TGTGCCAGCAGCTCAACCGGGACTAGCGGACTAGGAGATACGCAGTATTTT.